Listed below are T cell receptor beta chains from one sample, sequenced in a study of shared clonotypes between healthy human individuals. Data came from immunoSEQ multiplex PCR; TCRdb stores just in-frame clones and leaves some out. The sample holds over 1.4 million clones, roughly 96% seen once. The sample taken for sequencing was naive CD4+ T cells sorted from blood. These receptors were collected from a man aged 25-45 years in good health. Both conserved end residues are part of each CDR3. D genes are given only for firm matches. Rows may omit the clone size; those that give it use once, few, many or a size class.

clone_size,d_call,v_call,j_call,cdr3_aa,cdr3_nt
once,-,TRBV5-4,TRBJ2-3,CASSLRADTQYF,TGTGCCAGCAGCTTGAGGGCAGATACGCAGTATTTT
-,-,TRBV4-3,TRBJ2-1,CASSQSPDTYNEQFF,TGCGCCAGCAGCCAAAGTCCAGATACCTACAATGAGCAGTTCTTC
-,-,TRBV7-9,TRBJ2-7,CASSLKRATSLNEQYF,TGTGCCAGCAGTTTGAAAAGGGCTACCTCCTTAAACGAGCAGTACTTC
once,TRBD1,TRBV11-2,TRBJ2-1,CASSLADRDNEQFF,TGTGCCAGCAGCTTGGCGGACAGGGACAATGAGCAGTTCTTC
-,TRBD2,TRBV10-2,TRBJ2-1,CASTLTSGSFNEQFF,TGCGCCAGCACCCTGACTAGCGGGAGTTTCAATGAGCAGTTCTTC
-,-,TRBV11-3,TRBJ2-3,CASSFGPQISTDTQYF,TGTGCCAGCAGCTTCGGCCCCCAAATCAGCACAGATACGCAGTATTTT
-,TRBD1,TRBV29-1,TRBJ2-7,CSVEGYRGRNEQYF,TGCAGCGTTGAAGGTTACAGGGGGCGTAACGAGCAGTACTTC
-,-,TRBV4-1,TRBJ1-2,CASSPTGLAGYTF,TGCGCCAGCAGCCCTACAGGGCTTGCGGGCTACACCTTC
-,TRBD1,TRBV28,TRBJ1-2,CASRYEDRGSGYTF,TGTGCCAGTAGATATGAGGACAGGGGTTCTGGCTACACCTTC
-,TRBD1,TRBV9,TRBJ1-2,CASSVVHRGGYTF,TGTGCCAGCAGCGTAGTTCACAGGGGCGGCTACACCTTC
many,-,TRBV29-1,TRBJ2-2,CSVDAGYTGELFF,TGCAGCGTTGATGCTGGGTACACCGGGGAGCTGTTTTTT
once,-,TRBV7-3,TRBJ2-2,CASSSPIGELFF,TGTGCCAGCAGCTCCCCCATCGGGGAGCTGTTTTTT
-,TRBD1,TRBV15,TRBJ2-5,CATNPDRFAETQYF,TGTGCCACCAACCCGGACAGGTTCGCAGAGACCCAGTACTTC
-,TRBD1,TRBV28,TRBJ2-5,CASRGGDRGGETQYF,TGTGCCAGCAGGGGAGGGGACAGGGGAGGAGAGACCCAGTACTTC
-,-,TRBV5-4,TRBJ1-3,CASSRGGDRSGNTIYF,TGTGCCAGCAGCCGAGGCGGGGATCGTTCTGGAAACACCATATATTTT
-,-,TRBV7-2,TRBJ2-1,CASSSRLDNEQFF,TGTGCCAGCAGCTCCCGACTCGACAATGAGCAGTTCTTC
-,-,TRBV11-3,TRBJ2-1,CASSISYYNEQFF,TGTGCCAGCAGCATATCGTACTACAATGAGCAGTTCTTC
-,TRBD2,TRBV7-2,TRBJ2-7,CASSLPGLLNYEQYF,TGTGCCAGCAGCCTTCCGGGACTACTAAACTACGAGCAGTACTTC
-,TRBD2,TRBV7-2,TRBJ2-7,CASSLLGLAGEGTYEQYF,TGTGCCAGCAGCTTACTTGGTCTAGCGGGAGAAGGCACTTACGAGCAGTACTTC